This record concerns one T cell receptor (beta chain) sequence. The antigen is undetermined. This record comes from a study of tumour-infiltrating T cells in Burkitt lymphoma. Turning to the study itself: Repertoire clonality predicted overall and progression-free survival. Study-level points and caveats: Several public clonotypes recurred in numerous Burkitt lymphoma patients.

Looked up from germline, CDR1 is SGHVS and CDR2 is FNYEAQ. CDR3 length: 14 residues. V was pared by 0 bases and J by 7 bases, with 12 bases between. Repertoires were generated with immunoSEQ multiplex PCR, while TCRdb's copy carries only in-frame clones and drops some. The sample has some 690 clones, about 16% seen once. The specimen sequenced was tumor tissue. The TCR was taken from a human donor with Burkitt lymphoma. The chain carries TRBV7-6 and TRBJ2-5, with no clear D. Here the CDR3 reads CASSLAAPRATQYF. For the CDR3, the DNA is TGTGCCAGCAGCTTAGCTGCACCTCGGGCGACCCAGTACTTC.